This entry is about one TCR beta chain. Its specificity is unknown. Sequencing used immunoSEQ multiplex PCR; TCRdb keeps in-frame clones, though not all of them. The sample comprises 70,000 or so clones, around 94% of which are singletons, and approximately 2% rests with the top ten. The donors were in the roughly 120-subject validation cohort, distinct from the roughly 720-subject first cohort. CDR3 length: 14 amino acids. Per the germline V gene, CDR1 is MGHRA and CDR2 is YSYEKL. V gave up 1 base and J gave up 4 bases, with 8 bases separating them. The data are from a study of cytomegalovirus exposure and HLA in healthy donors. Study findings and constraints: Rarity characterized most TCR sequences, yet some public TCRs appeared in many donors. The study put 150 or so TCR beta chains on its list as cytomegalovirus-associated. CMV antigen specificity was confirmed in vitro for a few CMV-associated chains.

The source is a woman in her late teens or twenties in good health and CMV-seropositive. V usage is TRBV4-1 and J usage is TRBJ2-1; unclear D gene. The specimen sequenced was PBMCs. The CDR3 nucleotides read TGCGCCAGCAGCCAAGGTGCCGGGTACAATGAGCAGTTCTTC. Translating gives CASSQGAGYNEQFF.